Listed below are T cell receptor beta chains from one sample, sequenced in a study of shared clonotypes between healthy human individuals. The method was immunoSEQ multiplex PCR; TCRdb's version includes in-frame clones alone and lacks a portion of them. The sample contains 550,000 to 700,000 clones, 55% to 85% of which appear only once. The sequencing sample was made of memory CD4+ T cells sorted from blood. These receptors originate from a woman aged 30 to 39 in good health. Both conserved end residues are part of each CDR3. The D gene is left open where the match is weak. Clone size is shown for a subset of rows, as once, few, many or a class of expanded clone.

clone_size,j_call,d_call,v_call,cdr3_aa,cdr3_nt
NA,TRBJ2-7,TRBD1,TRBV7-9,CASSFTGGINEQYF,TGTGCCAGCAGCTTTACAGGGGGGATCAACGAGCAGTACTTC
NA,TRBJ1-1,NA,TRBV27,CASSSLDSTEAFF,TGTGCCAGCAGTTCATTGGACAGCACTGAAGCTTTCTTT
NA,TRBJ2-7,NA,TRBV19,CASSNIQTVYEQYF,TGTGCCAGTAGTAACATTCAGACGGTTTACGAGCAGTACTTC
NA,TRBJ1-5,NA,TRBV28,CASSFEGVRAQHF,TGTGCCAGCAGTTTTGAGGGGGTGAGGGCCCAGCATTTT
NA,TRBJ2-7,TRBD2,TRBV7-9,CASSSQRERGEQYF,TGTGCCAGCAGTTCCCAGCGGGAGCGGGGCGAGCAGTACTTC
few,TRBJ2-5,NA,TRBV6-5,CASSSSRTVRETQYF,TGTGCCAGCAGTTCCTCGAGAACGGTCCGAGAGACCCAGTACTTC
few,TRBJ1-4,NA,TRBV5-1,CASSLWEGEKLFF,TGCGCCAGCAGCTTATGGGAAGGGGAAAAACTGTTTTTT
NA,TRBJ1-5,NA,TRBV27,CASKGGPNQPQHF,TGTGCCAGTAAGGGGGGCCCTAATCAGCCCCAGCATTTT
NA,TRBJ2-7,NA,TRBV28,CASSLFDYEQYF,TGTGCCAGCAGTTTATTCGACTACGAGCAGTACTTC
NA,TRBJ2-5,NA,TRBV15,CATSSLTGYQETQYF,TGTGCCACCAGCTCCTTGACCGGGTACCAAGAGACCCAGTACTTC
few,TRBJ2-1,TRBD2,TRBV15,CATSRDRGGRARNEQFF,TGTGCCACCAGCAGAGATCGCGGCGGGAGGGCCCGCAATGAGCAGTTCTTC
once,TRBJ2-7,NA,TRBV11-2,CASSLVSGGTPDYEQYF,TGTGCCAGCAGCTTAGTTTCCGGTGGCACTCCAGACTACGAGCAGTACTTC
NA,TRBJ1-5,NA,TRBV7-9,CASSLAAGSNQPQHF,TGTGCCAGCAGCTTAGCGGCAGGGAGCAATCAGCCCCAGCATTTT
few,TRBJ1-3,NA,TRBV5-3,CARSGQGNGSGNTIYF,TGTGCCAGAAGCGGTCAGGGGAACGGGTCTGGAAACACCATATATTTT
NA,TRBJ1-2,NA,TRBV6-1,CASSDGVVGYGYTF,TGTGCCAGCAGTGACGGGGTGGTGGGCTATGGCTACACCTTC
many,TRBJ2-5,TRBD2,TRBV7-8,CASSRLAGGFSGETQYF,TGTGCCAGCAGTCGCCTCGCGGGGGGGTTCTCCGGGGAGACCCAGTACTTC
NA,TRBJ1-6,NA,TRBV15,CATSRDLGTGDNSPLHF,TGTGCCACCAGCAGAGATTTAGGGACGGGCGATAATTCACCCCTCCACTTT